This T cell receptor beta chain was profiled in a study of response to subunit inactivated influenza vaccine. The study, taken as a whole, reports: Authors proposed each seasonal influenza vaccination draws in few new T cells.

One entry per CDR3 protein, called by TCRdb with MiXCR from the RT-PCR reads. The table records about 500,000 distinct CDR3 sequences, about 15% of them present only once. There are a few counts of this clonotype. Its antigen is unknown. V gave up 7 bases and J gave up 7 bases, with 12 bases separating them. This CDR3 region has 12 residues. The source was CD4+ T cells sorted from PBMCs, collected around 25 months after vaccination. This chain joins TRBV12-3 or TRBV12-4 and TRBJ2-3, with a possible D match to TRBD1 (6 bases). The source of this sequence is a man between 50 and 70 years old who received an inactivated influenza vaccine. The CDR3 nucleotides are TGTGCCAGCACCCCTAGGGGGAATACGCAGTATTTT. Protein sequence: CASTPRGNTQYF.